Reported below is one T cell receptor (beta chain). This sample was taken from a study of blood T cells in healthy people across ages. Overall study: About one barcoded beta molecule was captured per two T cells (by template switching).

V gave up 6 bases and J gave up 4 bases; unmatched junction bases: 5. This CDR3 spans 13 amino acids. Using a J-beta primer mix together with a sample-barcoded 5' primer, a second PCR was run for about 6 to 12 cycles. Every molecule of cDNA carried a tag from a template-switch adaptor with 12 random nucleotides. Each CDR3 protein gets one entry after TCRdb re-called the 5' RACE reads with MiXCR. There are some 700,000 distinct CDR3 sequences in the sample; 20% to 25% occur only once, and 22% lies in the top ten. The specimen sequenced was blood. The chain combines TRBV12-3 or TRBV12-4 with TRBJ1-1, with 7 positions matching TRBD1. The source of this sequence is a man aged 65 to 79 in good health. CDR3 bases: TGTGCCAGCAGAACCTCAGGGGGCACTGAAGCTTTCTTT. This translates into CASRTSGGTEAFF.